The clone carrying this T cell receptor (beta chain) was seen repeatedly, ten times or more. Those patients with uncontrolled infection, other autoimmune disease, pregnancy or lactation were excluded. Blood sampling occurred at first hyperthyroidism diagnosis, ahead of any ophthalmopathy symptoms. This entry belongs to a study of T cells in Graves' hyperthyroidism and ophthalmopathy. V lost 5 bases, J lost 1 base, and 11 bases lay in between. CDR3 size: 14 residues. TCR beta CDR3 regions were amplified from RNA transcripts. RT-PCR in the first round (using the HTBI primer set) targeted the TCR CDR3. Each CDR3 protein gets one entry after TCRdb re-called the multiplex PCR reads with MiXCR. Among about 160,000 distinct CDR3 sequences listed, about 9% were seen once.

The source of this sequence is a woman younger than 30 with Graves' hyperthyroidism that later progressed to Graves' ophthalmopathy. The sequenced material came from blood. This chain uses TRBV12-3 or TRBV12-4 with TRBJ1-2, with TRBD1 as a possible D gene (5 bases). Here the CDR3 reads CASSLDIRNYGYTF. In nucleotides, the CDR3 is TGTGCCAGCAGTCTGGACATACGTAACTATGGCTACACCTTC.